Shown below are 16 T cell receptor beta chains from a single sample sequenced in a study of OX40 agonist ivuxolimab in advanced cancers. Data came from immunoSEQ multiplex PCR; TCRdb stores just in-frame clones and leaves some out. The sample contains about 60,000 clones, about nine tenths of which appear only once. This material consisted of CD4+ or CD8+ T cells sorted from blood, taken in a trial of the OX40 agonist ivuxolimab. These receptors all come from an adult with an advanced solid tumor such as melanoma, head and neck, liver or kidney cancer.

This sequence joins TRBV7-9 and TRBJ2-1, with D perhaps matching TRBD2 (5 bases). Germline V CDR1 and CDR2: SEHNR, FQNEAQ (reference sequence). Trimming left V 1 base short and J 7 bases short, with 14 bases between. The CDR3 has 15 amino acids. CDR3 DNA sequence: TGTGCCAGCAGCTTAGAGCTAGCAAAGTTAAATGAGCAGTTCTTC. The encoded protein is CASSLELAKLNEQFF.

The V gene is TRBV5-1, the J gene TRBJ1-1; D not certain. Germline V CDR1 and CDR2: SGHRS, YFSETQ. V shed 2 bases and J shed 6 bases, with 8 bases lying between them. The CDR3 is 12 amino acids. CDR3 protein: CASSFNGAEAFF. CDR3 coding DNA: TGCGCCAGCAGCTTCAACGGGGCTGAAGCTTTCTTT. Looking up the rest from reference TRBV5-1 and TRBJ1-1 gives the full variable domain: KAGVTQTPRYLIKTRGQQVTLSCSPISGHRSVSWYQQTPGQGLQFLFEYFSETQRNKGNFPGRFSGRQFSNSRSEMNVSTLELGDSALYLCASSFNGAEAFFGQGTRLTVV.

V usage is TRBV5-1 and J usage is TRBJ2-7, with 11 bases identical to TRBD2. V shed 4 bases and J 5 bases; nucleotides not matched to a gene: 11. The germline gives CDR1 SGHRS, CDR2 YFSETQ. The CDR3 is 16 amino acids. This CDR3 is CASSRNLAGGGDEQYF. The CDR3 DNA follows: TGCGCCAGCAGCCGGAATCTAGCGGGAGGCGGGGACGAGCAGTACTTC.

This clone was seen a single time. CDR3 nucleotides: TGTGCCAGCAGTTACATGGGACAGGGCTCCTACGAGCAGTACTTC. Its protein product is CASSYMGQGSYEQYF. The rearrangement uses TRBV6-5 and TRBJ2-7, with 9 bases matching TRBD1. This CDR3 contains 15 residues. The trim removed 2 bases at V and 0 bases at J, leaving 2 bases unmatched. The V gene's germline CDR1 is MNHEY and CDR2 SVGAGI.

CDR3 residues: CAKGANYGYTF. CDR3 coding DNA: TGTGCCAAGGGGGCTAACTATGGCTACACCTTC. This chain joins TRBV2 and TRBJ1-2; a possible D gene is TRBD1 (6 bases). Between the trimmed V and J ends, which lost 10 bases and 0 bases, there was a span of 6 bases. CDR1 SNHLY and CDR2 FYNNEI come from the germline V gene. This CDR3 region has 11 residues.

The chain has TRBV14 and TRBJ1-4; D unclear. Germline V gene data show CDR1 as SGHDN and CDR2 as FVKESK. The V gene lost 1 base and the J gene lost 6 bases, with 6 bases spanning the gap. CDR3 length: 13 residues. As DNA, the CDR3 is TGTGCCAGCAGCCAAGTGCCTTATGAAAAACTGTTTTTT. This codes for CASSQVPYEKLFF.

V usage is TRBV5-4 and J usage is TRBJ2-7; TRBD2 might be the D (6 bases). V was cut by 4 bases and J by 3 bases, with 11 bases left in between. There are 13 residues in the CDR3. The germline CDR1 and CDR2 sequences are SGHNT and YYREEE (reference sequence). The CDR3: CASSPWRDYEQYF. Written as DNA, the CDR3 is TGTGCCAGCAGCCCGTGGAGGGACTACGAGCAGTACTTC.

V is TRBV7-9 and J is TRBJ2-3, with TRBD1 as a possible D gene (6 bases). Germline lookup yields CDR1 SEHNR and CDR2 FQNEAQ (reference sequence). The CDR3 loop spans 17 amino acids. The ends were cut back, 5 bases at V and 0 bases at J, with 18 bases in the middle. CDR3 residues: CASSPYLRTASTDTQYF. The CDR3 nucleotides read TGTGCCAGCAGCCCATACCTTAGGACAGCTAGCACAGATACGCAGTATTTT.

The gene calls are TRBV2 and TRBJ1-4; D is ambiguous. This CDR3 spans 13 amino acids. Germline-derived CDR1 and CDR2 are SNHLY and FYNNEI. Trimming shortened V by 7 bases and J by 6 bases, and 12 bases separated the two germline ends. CDR3: CASIGPADEKLFF. CDR3 sequence (DNA): TGTGCCAGCATCGGGCCCGCCGATGAAAAACTGTTTTTT. The whole variable domain, remainder taken from reference TRBV2 and TRBJ1-4, is EPEVTQTPSHQVTQMGQEVILRCVPISNHLYFYWYRQILGQKVEFLVSFYNNEISEKSEIFDDQFSVERPDGSNFTLKIRSTKLEDSAMYFCASIGPADEKLFFGSGTQLSVL.

This chain joins TRBV11-2 and TRBJ2-3; 8 bases map to TRBD2. The germline V gene encodes CDR1 SGHAT and CDR2 FQNNGV. Losses at the gene ends were 6 bases for V and 3 bases for J; bases not matched to a gene: 11. This CDR3 is built from 16 residues. This CDR3 is CASRFLAGWGTDTQYF. The CDR3 DNA sequence: TGTGCCAGCAGGTTCCTAGCGGGCTGGGGTACAGATACGCAGTATTTT.

The chain combines TRBV19 with TRBJ1-4, with a tentative D call TRBD1 (6 bases). Germline values: CDR1 LNHDA, CDR2 SQIVND (reference sequence). Trimming shortened V by 3 bases and J by 4 bases, and 15 bases separated the two germline ends. The CDR3 totals 16 residues. The CDR3: CASSIVLPGDNEKLFF. DNA of the CDR3: TGTGCCAGTAGTATTGTCCTACCAGGGGATAATGAAAAACTGTTTTTT.

The chain uses TRBV7-8 and TRBJ2-2; maybe TRBD1 (5 bases). The CDR3 totals 13 residues. Germline loops: CDR1 SGHVS, CDR2 FQNEAQ. Deletions cut 7 bases from V and 1 base from J, with 7 bases between. CDR3 bases: TGTGCCAGCACAGGGCAGAACACCGGGGAGCTGTTTTTT. Translated: CASTGQNTGELFF.

The J gene is TRBJ2-3, the V gene TRBV27, with D tentatively TRBD2 (6 bases). The CDR3 consists of 16 residues. Deletions cut 5 bases from V and 0 bases from J, with 15 bases between. Germline CDR1 is MNHEY and CDR2 is SMNVEV (reference sequence). The CDR3 spells CASSLFARGSTDTQYF. The CDR3, as DNA: TGTGCCAGCAGTCTCTTTGCGCGGGGTAGCACAGATACGCAGTATTTT.

The chain uses TRBV27 and TRBJ2-1, with 7 positions matching TRBD2. The CDR3 is 15 amino acids. V was clipped by 6 bases and J by 2 bases; unmatched bases: 7. Per germline, CDR1 MNHEY and CDR2 SMNVEV (reference sequence). For the CDR3, the DNA is TGTGCCAGCAGGTGGAGTGGGAGGGCCTACAATGAGCAGTTCTTC. Amino acids: CASRWSGRAYNEQFF.

This clone was seen only once. This chain uses TRBV7-9 with TRBJ2-7, with a weak D call TRBD1 (5 bases). The V end lost 1 base, the J end lost 5 bases, and 15 bases lay between the germline ends. Germline V gene lookup returns CDR1 SEHNR and CDR2 FQNEAQ (reference sequence). The CDR3 loop spans 15 amino acids. The CDR3 protein is CASSLVQLQGDEQYF. CDR3 DNA: TGTGCCAGCAGCTTAGTCCAGCTCCAGGGTGACGAGCAGTACTTC.

The V gene is TRBV25-1, the J gene TRBJ2-7; 7 bases fit TRBD1. Germline CDR1 MGHDK, CDR2 SYGVNS. The CDR3 sequence is 15 residues long. The V gene end was trimmed by 3 bases and the J gene end by 4 bases; junction bases not matched to a gene: 9. The CDR3 sequence is CASSDWNRGWYEQYF. The CDR3 nucleotides read TGTGCCAGCAGTGATTGGAACAGGGGATGGTACGAGCAGTACTTC.